A selection of T cell receptor beta chains follows, all from one sample in a study of cytomegalovirus exposure and HLA in healthy donors. Assay used: immunoSEQ multiplex PCR; TCRdb lists only in-frame clones, some missing. The data show under 200,000 clones, about three quarters seen once. The sample was PBMCs. The receptor source for this set is a man over 45 in good health and CMV-seropositive. Both conserved end residues are part of each CDR3. A D gene is named only where the DNA matches it firmly. A clone size is listed for some rows: how often the clone was seen (once, few, many), or a class if it is expanded.

clone size: .; D gene: .; J gene: TRBJ2-5; V gene: TRBV6-5; CDR3 protein: CASSEYRIGTQYF; CDR3 DNA: TGTGCCAGCAGTGAATACAGGATCGGGACCCAGTACTTC
clone size: .; D gene: .; J gene: TRBJ2-6; V gene: TRBV9; CDR3 protein: CASSVRGEANVLTF; CDR3 DNA: TGTGCCAGCAGCGTAAGAGGTGAGGCCAACGTCCTGACTTTC
clone size: once; D gene: .; J gene: TRBJ2-3; V gene: TRBV5-5; CDR3 protein: CASSYFSGSRTDTQYF; CDR3 DNA: TGTGCCAGCAGTTATTTTTCCGGGTCGCGCACAGATACGCAGTATTTT
clone size: .; D gene: .; J gene: TRBJ1-3; V gene: TRBV5-5; CDR3 protein: CASSFRGLEGLPGNTIYF; CDR3 DNA: TGTGCCAGCAGCTTTCGAGGGTTGGAAGGTTTGCCTGGAAACACCATATATTTT
clone size: .; D gene: TRBD2; J gene: TRBJ2-3; V gene: TRBV6-5; CDR3 protein: CASSNRGGTTDTQYF; CDR3 DNA: TGTGCCAGCAGTAACCGGGGGGGAACCACAGATACGCAGTATTTT
clone size: .; D gene: TRBD1; J gene: TRBJ2-1; V gene: TRBV28; CDR3 protein: CASSLPSGDRRWEQFF; CDR3 DNA: TGTGCCAGCAGTTTACCTTCCGGGGACAGGCGCTGGGAGCAGTTCTTC
clone size: .; D gene: .; J gene: TRBJ1-1; V gene: TRBV2; CDR3 protein: CASSLDSMNTEAFF; CDR3 DNA: TGTGCCAGCAGCTTGGACAGCATGAACACTGAAGCTTTCTTT
clone size: once; D gene: TRBD2; J gene: TRBJ2-1; V gene: TRBV29-1; CDR3 protein: CSVERLAGDGEQFF; CDR3 DNA: TGCAGCGTTGAGAGGCTAGCGGGGGATGGTGAGCAGTTCTTC
clone size: .; D gene: .; J gene: TRBJ2-1; V gene: TRBV18; CDR3 protein: CASSPPVGGSSYNEQFF; CDR3 DNA: TGTGCCAGCTCACCACCGGTCGGAGGGAGCTCCTACAATGAGCAGTTCTTC
clone size: .; D gene: .; J gene: TRBJ2-5; V gene: TRBV7-2; CDR3 protein: CASSRGVGGGQETQYF; CDR3 DNA: TGTGCCAGCAGCCGAGGGGTAGGGGGGGGACAAGAGACCCAGTACTTC
clone size: .; D gene: .; J gene: TRBJ1-2; V gene: TRBV7-9; CDR3 protein: CASRGPGDYGYTF; CDR3 DNA: TGTGCCAGCAGGGGGCCGGGGGACTATGGCTACACCTTC
clone size: .; D gene: .; J gene: TRBJ1-4; V gene: TRBV2; CDR3 protein: CASSDSSTNEKLFF; CDR3 DNA: TGTGCCAGCAGTGATTCTTCAACTAATGAAAAACTGTTTTTT
clone size: .; D gene: .; J gene: TRBJ1-1; V gene: TRBV5-4; CDR3 protein: CASSYKQRGAGEAFF; CDR3 DNA: TGTGCCAGCAGCTACAAACAACGGGGGGCGGGTGAAGCTTTCTTT
clone size: .; D gene: .; J gene: TRBJ2-3; V gene: TRBV19; CDR3 protein: CASSPGSLGADTQYF; CDR3 DNA: TGTGCCAGTAGCCCGGGGAGCTTGGGTGCAGATACGCAGTATTTT
clone size: .; D gene: TRBD1; J gene: TRBJ1-6; V gene: TRBV29-1; CDR3 protein: CSAAVTGGVGSPLHF; CDR3 DNA: TGCAGCGCCGCGGTTACAGGGGGCGTTGGTTCACCCCTCCACTTT
clone size: .; D gene: TRBD2; J gene: TRBJ2-5; V gene: TRBV7-8; CDR3 protein: CATFTGRLTRGVQETQYF; CDR3 DNA: TGTGCCACCTTTACGGGACGGTTAACTCGGGGGGTCCAAGAGACCCAGTACTTC
clone size: few; D gene: TRBD1; J gene: TRBJ1-4; V gene: TRBV4-2; CDR3 protein: CASRMDRGLGNEKLFF; CDR3 DNA: TGTGCCAGCAGAATGGACAGGGGGCTAGGAAATGAAAAACTGTTTTTT
clone size: .; D gene: TRBD1; J gene: TRBJ1-2; V gene: TRBV25-1; CDR3 protein: CASSALDRDGGYTF; CDR3 DNA: TGTGCCAGCAGTGCGTTGGACAGGGACGGTGGCTACACCTTC
clone size: .; D gene: .; J gene: TRBJ1-5; V gene: TRBV2; CDR3 protein: CASSEGGGNQPQHF; CDR3 DNA: TGTGCCAGCAGTGAAGGGGGCGGCAATCAGCCCCAGCATTTT
clone size: .; D gene: .; J gene: TRBJ2-3; V gene: TRBV4-2; CDR3 protein: CASSQGSERGAQYF; CDR3 DNA: TGTGCCAGCAGCCAAGGGTCCGAGCGAGGCGCGCAGTATTTT
clone size: .; D gene: .; J gene: TRBJ1-1; V gene: TRBV5-5; CDR3 protein: CASSPWQITEAFF; CDR3 DNA: TGTGCCAGCAGCCCCTGGCAAATTACTGAAGCTTTCTTT
clone size: .; D gene: .; J gene: TRBJ2-2; V gene: TRBV9; CDR3 protein: CASSVELQGKTNTGELFF; CDR3 DNA: TGTGCCAGCAGCGTAGAATTGCAGGGGAAAACGAACACCGGGGAGCTGTTTTTT
clone size: .; D gene: .; J gene: TRBJ1-1; V gene: TRBV27; CDR3 protein: CASSLSRGNTEAFF; CDR3 DNA: TGTGCCAGCAGTTTATCCCGGGGGAACACTGAAGCTTTCTTT
clone size: .; D gene: .; J gene: TRBJ2-1; V gene: TRBV6-5; CDR3 protein: CASSSYARDGQFF; CDR3 DNA: TGTGCCAGCAGCAGTTACGCGCGGGACGGGCAGTTCTTC
clone size: .; D gene: .; J gene: TRBJ2-3; V gene: TRBV7-3; CDR3 protein: CASSSGQTSTDTQYF; CDR3 DNA: TGTGCCAGCAGTTCCGGACAGACCAGCACAGATACGCAGTATTTT
clone size: .; D gene: .; J gene: TRBJ2-5; V gene: TRBV11-2; CDR3 protein: CASRAYRGGETQYF; CDR3 DNA: TGTGCCAGCCGGGCTTACAGGGGAGGAGAGACCCAGTACTTC
clone size: .; D gene: TRBD1; J gene: TRBJ1-1; V gene: TRBV6-6; CDR3 protein: CASSSPTGIEAFF; CDR3 DNA: TGTGCCAGCAGTTCCCCGACAGGGATTGAAGCTTTCTTT
clone size: .; D gene: .; J gene: TRBJ2-5; V gene: TRBV4-1; CDR3 protein: CASSQDNPLETQYF; CDR3 DNA: TGCGCCAGCAGCCAAGATAATCCGTTGGAGACCCAGTACTTC
clone size: .; D gene: TRBD2; J gene: TRBJ2-1; V gene: TRBV5-1; CDR3 protein: CASSLGVRGGHNEQFF; CDR3 DNA: TGCGCCAGCAGCTTGGGTGTGCGGGGGGGCCATAATGAGCAGTTCTTC
clone size: .; D gene: .; J gene: TRBJ1-6; V gene: TRBV2; CDR3 protein: CASRRQGIGSPLHF; CDR3 DNA: TGTGCCAGCAGGAGGCAGGGGATCGGTTCACCCCTCCACTTT
clone size: .; D gene: .; J gene: TRBJ2-3; V gene: TRBV5-6; CDR3 protein: CASSSLTGYSTDTQYF; CDR3 DNA: TGTGCCAGCAGCTCCCTGACAGGCTATAGCACAGATACGCAGTATTTT
clone size: few; D gene: TRBD2; J gene: TRBJ2-1; V gene: TRBV4-1; CDR3 protein: CASSQGSSSGGPGEQFF; CDR3 DNA: TGCGCCAGCAGCCAAGGCTCGTCTAGCGGGGGGCCAGGTGAGCAGTTCTTC
clone size: .; D gene: .; J gene: TRBJ1-5; V gene: TRBV19; CDR3 protein: CASSIRNLDQPQHF; CDR3 DNA: TGTGCCAGTAGTATCAGAAATCTGGATCAGCCCCAGCATTTT
clone size: .; D gene: .; J gene: TRBJ2-6; V gene: TRBV5-4; CDR3 protein: CASRLEISGANVLTF; CDR3 DNA: TGTGCCAGCAGGTTAGAGATATCTGGGGCCAACGTCCTGACTTTC
clone size: .; D gene: .; J gene: TRBJ2-2; V gene: TRBV4-2; CDR3 protein: CASSQDRGAHAGELFF; CDR3 DNA: TGTGCCAGCAGCCAAGATCGCGGGGCTCACGCCGGGGAGCTGTTTTTT
clone size: once; D gene: .; J gene: TRBJ1-3; V gene: TRBV7-2; CDR3 protein: CASSLVGGSGNTIYF; CDR3 DNA: TGTGCCAGCAGCTTAGTGGGGGGCTCTGGAAACACCATATATTTT
clone size: .; D gene: .; J gene: TRBJ2-7; V gene: TRBV7-2; CDR3 protein: CASSLVGGADAEQYF; CDR3 DNA: TGTGCCAGCAGCTTAGTTGGCGGGGCGGACGCCGAGCAGTACTTC
clone size: .; D gene: TRBD2; J gene: TRBJ2-5; V gene: TRBV15; CDR3 protein: CATSPRGSGGVRETQYF; CDR3 DNA: TGTGCCACCAGCCCCCGCGGTAGCGGGGGGGTCAGGGAGACCCAGTACTTC
clone size: .; D gene: TRBD1; J gene: TRBJ1-6; V gene: TRBV19; CDR3 protein: CASSPDRENSPLHF; CDR3 DNA: TGTGCCAGTAGTCCGGACAGGGAGAATTCACCCCTCCACTTT
clone size: .; D gene: .; J gene: TRBJ1-5; V gene: TRBV2; CDR3 protein: CASSDVRTRSNQPQHF; CDR3 DNA: TGTGCCAGCAGTGACGTTCGGACACGTAGCAATCAGCCCCAGCATTTT
clone size: .; D gene: .; J gene: TRBJ2-6; V gene: TRBV19; CDR3 protein: CASSIVSGLRSGANVLTF; CDR3 DNA: TGTGCCAGTAGTATAGTCTCCGGACTTCGCTCTGGGGCCAACGTCCTGACTTTC
clone size: .; D gene: .; J gene: TRBJ2-5; V gene: TRBV28; CDR3 protein: CASSILGSTTSKKTQYF; CDR3 DNA: TGTGCCAGCAGCATCCTCGGGTCCACCACTTCTAAGAAGACCCAGTACTTC
clone size: .; D gene: TRBD2; J gene: TRBJ2-1; V gene: TRBV19; CDR3 protein: CASTPSGVYEQFF; CDR3 DNA: TGTGCCAGTACTCCTAGCGGGGTCTATGAGCAGTTCTTC
clone size: .; D gene: TRBD1; J gene: TRBJ2-3; V gene: TRBV5-1; CDR3 protein: CASSLTGGRRTDTQYF; CDR3 DNA: TGCGCCAGCAGCTTAACAGGGGGCCGCCGCACAGATACGCAGTATTTT
clone size: .; D gene: .; J gene: TRBJ2-7; V gene: TRBV25-1; CDR3 protein: CASSAFLGSHHEQYF; CDR3 DNA: TGTGCCAGCAGTGCTTTCCTAGGCTCGCACCACGAGCAGTACTTC
clone size: .; D gene: .; J gene: TRBJ1-3; V gene: TRBV4-1; CDR3 protein: CASSPYGNTIYF; CDR3 DNA: TGCGCCAGCAGCCCCTATGGAAACACCATATATTTT
clone size: .; D gene: TRBD1; J gene: TRBJ2-2; V gene: TRBV5-6; CDR3 protein: CASSLGGQGASGELFF; CDR3 DNA: TGTGCCAGCAGCCTTGGGGGACAGGGGGCGTCTGGGGAGCTGTTTTTT